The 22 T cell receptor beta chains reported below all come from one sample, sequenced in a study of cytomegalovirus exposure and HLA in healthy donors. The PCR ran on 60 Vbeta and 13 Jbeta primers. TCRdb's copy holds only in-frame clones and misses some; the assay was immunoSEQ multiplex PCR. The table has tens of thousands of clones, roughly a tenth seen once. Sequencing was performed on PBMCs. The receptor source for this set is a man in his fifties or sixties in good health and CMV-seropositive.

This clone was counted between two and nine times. CDR3 residues: CASSERGTNSPLHF. In DNA, the CDR3 is TGTGCCAGCAGTGAACGTGGGACAAATTCACCCCTCCACTTT. The rearrangement uses TRBV6-1 and TRBJ1-6; TRBD1 might be the D (6 bases). The germline CDR1 and CDR2 sequences are MNHNS and SASEGT. The ends were cut back, 2 bases at V and 7 bases at J, with 9 bases in the middle. The CDR3 totals 14 residues.

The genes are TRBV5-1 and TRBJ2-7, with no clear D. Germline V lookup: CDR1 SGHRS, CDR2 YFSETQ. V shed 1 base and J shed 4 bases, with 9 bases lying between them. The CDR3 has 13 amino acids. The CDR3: CASSLLPGYEQYV. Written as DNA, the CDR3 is TGCGCCAGCAGCTTGCTTCCAGGTTACGAGCAGTACGTC.

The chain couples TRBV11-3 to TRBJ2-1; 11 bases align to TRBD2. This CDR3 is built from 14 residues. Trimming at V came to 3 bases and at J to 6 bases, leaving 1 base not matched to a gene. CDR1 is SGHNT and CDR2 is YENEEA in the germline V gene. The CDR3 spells CASSFSGGANEQFF. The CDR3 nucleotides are TGTGCCAGCAGCTTTAGCGGGGGGGCCAATGAGCAGTTCTTC.

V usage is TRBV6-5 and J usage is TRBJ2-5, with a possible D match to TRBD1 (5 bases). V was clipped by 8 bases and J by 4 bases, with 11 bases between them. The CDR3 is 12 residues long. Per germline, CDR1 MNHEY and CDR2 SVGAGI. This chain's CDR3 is CASGRQGETQYF. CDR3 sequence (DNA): TGTGCCAGCGGGCGGCAGGGAGAGACCCAGTACTTC.

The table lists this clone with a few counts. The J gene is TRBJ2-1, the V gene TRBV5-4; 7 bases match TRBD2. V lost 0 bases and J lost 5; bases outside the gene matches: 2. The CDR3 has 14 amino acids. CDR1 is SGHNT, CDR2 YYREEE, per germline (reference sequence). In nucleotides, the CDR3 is TGTGCCAGCAGCTTGGTGCTAGCGGACAATGAGCAGTTCTTC. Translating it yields CASSLVLADNEQFF.

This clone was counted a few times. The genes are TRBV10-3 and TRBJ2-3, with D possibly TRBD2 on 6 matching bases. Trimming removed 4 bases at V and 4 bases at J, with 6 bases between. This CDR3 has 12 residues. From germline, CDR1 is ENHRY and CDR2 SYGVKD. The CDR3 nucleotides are TGTGCCATCAGTGTAGCGGCAGATACGCAGTATTTT. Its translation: CAISVAADTQYF.

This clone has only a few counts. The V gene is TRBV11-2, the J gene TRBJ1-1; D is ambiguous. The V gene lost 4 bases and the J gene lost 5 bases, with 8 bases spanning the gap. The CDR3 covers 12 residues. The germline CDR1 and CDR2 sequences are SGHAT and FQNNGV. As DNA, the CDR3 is TGTGCCAGCAGCTACAGTGGGACTGAAGCTTTCTTT. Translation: CASSYSGTEAFF.

CDR3 DNA sequence: TGTGCCAGCAGCTGGACTAGCGGGACAGTCGAGCAGTACTTC. Amino acid sequence: CASSWTSGTVEQYF. The chain links TRBV7-9 to TRBJ2-7; 12 nucleotides agree with TRBD2. The CDR3 has 14 amino acids. The germline V gene encodes CDR1 SEHNR and CDR2 FQNEAQ (reference sequence). V shed 4 bases and J 6 bases; nucleotides not matched to a gene: 4.

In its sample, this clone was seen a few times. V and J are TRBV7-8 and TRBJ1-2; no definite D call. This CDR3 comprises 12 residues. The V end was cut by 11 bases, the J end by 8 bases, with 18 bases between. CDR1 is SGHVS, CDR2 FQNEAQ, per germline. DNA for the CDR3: TGTGCCTACCAATCGGGAGGAGAAGGCTACACCTTC. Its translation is CAYQSGGEGYTF.

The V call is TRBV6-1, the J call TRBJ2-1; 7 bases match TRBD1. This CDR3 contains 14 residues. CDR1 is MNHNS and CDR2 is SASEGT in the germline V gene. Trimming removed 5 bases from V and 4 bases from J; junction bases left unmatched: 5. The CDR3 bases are TGTGCCAGCAGTAACCGGGACAGATACAATGAGCAGTTCTTC. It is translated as CASSNRDRYNEQFF.

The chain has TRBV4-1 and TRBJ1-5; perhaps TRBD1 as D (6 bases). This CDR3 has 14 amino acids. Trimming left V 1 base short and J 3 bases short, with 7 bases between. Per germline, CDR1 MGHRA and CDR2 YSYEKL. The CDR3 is CASSQGQVNQPQHF. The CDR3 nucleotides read TGCGCCAGCAGCCAAGGACAGGTCAATCAGCCCCAGCATTTT.

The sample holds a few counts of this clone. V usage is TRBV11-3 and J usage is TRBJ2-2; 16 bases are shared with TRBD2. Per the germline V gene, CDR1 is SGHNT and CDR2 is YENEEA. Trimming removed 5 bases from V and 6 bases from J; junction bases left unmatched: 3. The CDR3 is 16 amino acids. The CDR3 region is CASSPGTSGGAGELFF. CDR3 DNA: TGTGCCAGCAGCCCCGGGACTAGCGGGGGGGCCGGGGAGCTGTTTTTT.

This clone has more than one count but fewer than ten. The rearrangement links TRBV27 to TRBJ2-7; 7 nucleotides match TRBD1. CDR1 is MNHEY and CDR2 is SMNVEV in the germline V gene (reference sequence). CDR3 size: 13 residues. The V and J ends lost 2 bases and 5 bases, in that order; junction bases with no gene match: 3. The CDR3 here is CASSLLGGHEQYF. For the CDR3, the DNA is TGTGCCAGCAGTTTACTAGGGGGCCACGAGCAGTACTTC.

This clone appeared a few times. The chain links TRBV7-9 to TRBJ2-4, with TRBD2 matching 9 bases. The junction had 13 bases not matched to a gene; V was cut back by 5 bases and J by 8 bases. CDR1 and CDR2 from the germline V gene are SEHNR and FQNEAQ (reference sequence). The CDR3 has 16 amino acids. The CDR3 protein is CASSPAWREGLDIQYF. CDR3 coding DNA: TGTGCCAGCAGCCCAGCCTGGCGGGAGGGCCTGGACATTCAGTACTTC. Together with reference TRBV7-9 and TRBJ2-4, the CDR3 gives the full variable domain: DTGVSQNPRHKITKRGQNVTFRCDPISEHNRLYWYRQTLGQGPEFLTYFQNEAQLEKSRLLSDRFSAERPKGSFSTLEIQRTEQGDSAMYLCASSPAWREGLDIQYFGAGTRLSVL.

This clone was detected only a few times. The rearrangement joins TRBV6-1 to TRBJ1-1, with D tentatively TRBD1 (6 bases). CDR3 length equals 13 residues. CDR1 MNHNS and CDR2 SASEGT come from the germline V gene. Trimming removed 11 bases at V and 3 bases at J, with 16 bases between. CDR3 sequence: CAVQQGRDTEAFF. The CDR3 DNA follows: TGTGCCGTTCAACAGGGAAGGGACACTGAAGCTTTCTTT.

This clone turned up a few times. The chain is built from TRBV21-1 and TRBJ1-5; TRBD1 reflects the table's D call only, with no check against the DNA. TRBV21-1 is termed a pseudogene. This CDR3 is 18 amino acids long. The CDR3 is CASSPRGTGTRSNQPQHF. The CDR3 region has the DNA TGTGCCAGCAGCCCGCGGGGGACAGGGACCAGGAGCAATCAGCCCCAGCATTTT.

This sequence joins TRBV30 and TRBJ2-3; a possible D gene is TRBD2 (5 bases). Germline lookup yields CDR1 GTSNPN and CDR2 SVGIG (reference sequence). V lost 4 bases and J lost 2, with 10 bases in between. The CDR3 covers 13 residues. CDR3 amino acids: CAWISGLTDTQYF. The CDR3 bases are TGTGCCTGGATTTCAGGACTCACAGATACGCAGTATTTT.

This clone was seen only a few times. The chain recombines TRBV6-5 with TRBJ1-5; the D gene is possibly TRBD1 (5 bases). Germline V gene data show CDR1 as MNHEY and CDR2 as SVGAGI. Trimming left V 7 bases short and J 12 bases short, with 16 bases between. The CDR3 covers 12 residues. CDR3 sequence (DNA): TGTGCCAGCAACTACCTGGGGGGGGGCCAGCATTTT. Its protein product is CASNYLGGGQHF.

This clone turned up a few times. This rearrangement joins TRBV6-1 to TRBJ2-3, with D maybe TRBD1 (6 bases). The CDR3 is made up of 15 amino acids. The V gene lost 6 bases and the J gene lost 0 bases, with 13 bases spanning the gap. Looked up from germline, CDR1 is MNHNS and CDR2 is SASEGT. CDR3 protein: CASSQQGYSTDTQYF. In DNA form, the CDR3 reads TGTGCCAGCAGCCAACAGGGTTATAGCACAGATACGCAGTATTTT.

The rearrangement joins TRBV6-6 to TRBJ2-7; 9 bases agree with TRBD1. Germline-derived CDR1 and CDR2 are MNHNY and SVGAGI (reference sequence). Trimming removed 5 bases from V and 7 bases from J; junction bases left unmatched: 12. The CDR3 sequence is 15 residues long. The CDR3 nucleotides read TGTGCCAGCAGTATCTCTCGGGACAGGGTACAGGAGCAGTACTTC. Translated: CASSISRDRVQEQYF.

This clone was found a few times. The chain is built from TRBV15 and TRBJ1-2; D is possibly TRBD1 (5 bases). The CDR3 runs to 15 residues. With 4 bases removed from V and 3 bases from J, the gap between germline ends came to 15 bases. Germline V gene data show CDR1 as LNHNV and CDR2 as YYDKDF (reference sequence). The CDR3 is CATSKGGGVHYGYTF. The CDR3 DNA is TGTGCCACCAGCAAGGGCGGGGGGGTGCACTATGGCTACACCTTC.

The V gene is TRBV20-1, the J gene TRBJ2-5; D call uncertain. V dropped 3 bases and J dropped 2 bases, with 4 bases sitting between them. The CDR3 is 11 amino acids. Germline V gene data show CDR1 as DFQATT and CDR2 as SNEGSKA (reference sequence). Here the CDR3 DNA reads TGCAGTGCTAGTCTACAAGAGACCCAGTACTTC. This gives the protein CSASLQETQYF.